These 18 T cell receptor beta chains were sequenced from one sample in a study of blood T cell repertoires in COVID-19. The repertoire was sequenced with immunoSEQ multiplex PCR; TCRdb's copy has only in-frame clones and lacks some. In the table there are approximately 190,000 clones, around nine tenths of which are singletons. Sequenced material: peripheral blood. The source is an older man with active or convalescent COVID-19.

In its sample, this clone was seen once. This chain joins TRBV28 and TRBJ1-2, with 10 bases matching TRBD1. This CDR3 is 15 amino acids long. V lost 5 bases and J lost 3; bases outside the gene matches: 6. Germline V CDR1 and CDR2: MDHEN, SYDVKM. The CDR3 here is CASSQTGGRDYGYTF. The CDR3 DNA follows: TGTGCCAGCAGTCAGACAGGGGGCCGGGACTATGGCTACACCTTC.

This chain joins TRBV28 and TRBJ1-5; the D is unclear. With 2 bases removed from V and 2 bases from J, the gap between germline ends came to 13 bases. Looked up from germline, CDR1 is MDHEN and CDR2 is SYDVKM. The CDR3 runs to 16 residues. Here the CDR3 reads CASSLISPGGNQPQHF. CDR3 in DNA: TGTGCCAGCAGTTTAATCAGTCCGGGAGGCAATCAGCCCCAGCATTTT.

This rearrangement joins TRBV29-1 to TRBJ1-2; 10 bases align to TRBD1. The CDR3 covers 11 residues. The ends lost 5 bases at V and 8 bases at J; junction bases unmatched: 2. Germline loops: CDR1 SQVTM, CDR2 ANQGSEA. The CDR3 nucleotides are TGCAGCGTTACGGGACAGGGGGGCTACACCTTC. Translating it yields CSVTGQGGYTF.

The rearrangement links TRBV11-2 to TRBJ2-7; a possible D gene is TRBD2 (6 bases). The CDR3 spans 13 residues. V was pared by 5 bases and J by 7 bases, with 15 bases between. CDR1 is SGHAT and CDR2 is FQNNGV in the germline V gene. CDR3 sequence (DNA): TGTGCCAGCAGCGTCCAGCGGGTGGGTGAGCAGTACTTC. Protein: CASSVQRVGEQYF.

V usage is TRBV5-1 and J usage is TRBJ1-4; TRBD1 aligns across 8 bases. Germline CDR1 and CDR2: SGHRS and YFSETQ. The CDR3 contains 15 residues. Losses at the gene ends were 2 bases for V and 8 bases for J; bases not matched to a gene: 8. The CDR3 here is CASSFDRGVGEKLFF. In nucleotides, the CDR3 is TGCGCCAGCAGCTTCGACAGGGGCGTCGGGGAAAAACTGTTTTTT.

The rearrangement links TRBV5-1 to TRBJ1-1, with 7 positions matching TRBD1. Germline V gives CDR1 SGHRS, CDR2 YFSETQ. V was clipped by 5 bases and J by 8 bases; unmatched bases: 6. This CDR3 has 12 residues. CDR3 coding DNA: TGCGCCAGCAGTCGACGGACAGGCGAAGCTTTCTTT. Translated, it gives CASSRRTGEAFF.

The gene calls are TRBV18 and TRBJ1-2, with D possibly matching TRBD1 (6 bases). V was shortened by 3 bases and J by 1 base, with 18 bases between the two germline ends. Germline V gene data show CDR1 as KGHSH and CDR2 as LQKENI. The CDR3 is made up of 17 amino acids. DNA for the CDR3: TGTGCCAGCTCACCTGTATCCGGACAGACTAATAACTATGGCTACACCTTC. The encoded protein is CASSPVSGQTNNYGYTF.

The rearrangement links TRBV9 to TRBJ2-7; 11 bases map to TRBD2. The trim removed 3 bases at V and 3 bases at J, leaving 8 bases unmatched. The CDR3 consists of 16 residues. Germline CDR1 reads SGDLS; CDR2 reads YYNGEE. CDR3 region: CASSGGGLAEIYEQYF. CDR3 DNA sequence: TGTGCCAGCAGCGGCGGGGGACTAGCGGAAATCTACGAGCAGTACTTC.

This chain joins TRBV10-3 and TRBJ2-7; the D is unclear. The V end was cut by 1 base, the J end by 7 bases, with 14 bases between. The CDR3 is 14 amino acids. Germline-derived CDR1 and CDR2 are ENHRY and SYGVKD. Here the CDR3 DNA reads TGTGCCATCAGTGAGTTAGGTGTTATGAGGGAGCAGTACTTC. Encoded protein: CAISELGVMREQYF.

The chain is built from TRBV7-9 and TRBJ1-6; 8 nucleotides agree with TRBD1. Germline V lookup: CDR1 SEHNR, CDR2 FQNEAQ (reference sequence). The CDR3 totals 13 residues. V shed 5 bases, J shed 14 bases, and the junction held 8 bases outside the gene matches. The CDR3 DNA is TGTGCCAGCAGCAATGGACAGGGTCAAGCCCTCCACTTT. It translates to CASSNGQGQALHF.

DNA for the CDR3: TGTGCCAGCAGTAAATGGACAGACTCCTACGAGCAGTACTTC. This gives the protein CASSKWTDSYEQYF. The rearrangement uses TRBV6-6 and TRBJ2-7; D possibly corresponds to TRBD1 (6 bases). Deletions cut 5 bases from V and 0 bases from J, with 11 bases between. The CDR3 spans 14 residues. From germline, CDR1 is MNHNY and CDR2 SVGAGI (reference sequence).

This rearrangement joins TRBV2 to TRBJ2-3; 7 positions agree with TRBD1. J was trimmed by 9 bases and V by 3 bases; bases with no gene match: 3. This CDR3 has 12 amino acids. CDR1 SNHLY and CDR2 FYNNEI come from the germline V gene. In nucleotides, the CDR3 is TGTGCCAGCAGTGAGTCCAGGGGGACGCAGTATTTT. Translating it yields CASSESRGTQYF.

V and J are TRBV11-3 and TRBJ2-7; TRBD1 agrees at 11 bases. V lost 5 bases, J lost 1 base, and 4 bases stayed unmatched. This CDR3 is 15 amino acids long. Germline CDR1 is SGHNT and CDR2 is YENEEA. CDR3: CASSLGTGGSYEQYF. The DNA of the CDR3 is TGTGCCAGCAGCCTCGGGACAGGGGGATCCTACGAGCAGTACTTC.

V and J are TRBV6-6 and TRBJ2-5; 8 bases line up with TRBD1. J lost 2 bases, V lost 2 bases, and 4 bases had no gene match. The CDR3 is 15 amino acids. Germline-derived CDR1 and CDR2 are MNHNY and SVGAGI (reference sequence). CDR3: CASSYTRGRQETQYF. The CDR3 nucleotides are TGTGCCAGCAGTTACACCAGGGGGCGACAAGAGACCCAGTACTTC.

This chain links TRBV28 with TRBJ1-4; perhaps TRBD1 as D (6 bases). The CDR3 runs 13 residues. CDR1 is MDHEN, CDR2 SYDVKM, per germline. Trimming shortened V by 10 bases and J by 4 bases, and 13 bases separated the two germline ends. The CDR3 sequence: CAIQRGSNEKLFF. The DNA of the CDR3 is TGTGCCATCCAAAGGGGGAGTAATGAAAAACTGTTTTTT.

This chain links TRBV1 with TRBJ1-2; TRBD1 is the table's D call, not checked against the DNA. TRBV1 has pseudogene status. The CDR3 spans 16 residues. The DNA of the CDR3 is TGCACCAGCAGCCAAGCCCCGACAGGGGGCTTCTGTGGCTACACCTTC. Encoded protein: CTSSQAPTGGFCGYTF.

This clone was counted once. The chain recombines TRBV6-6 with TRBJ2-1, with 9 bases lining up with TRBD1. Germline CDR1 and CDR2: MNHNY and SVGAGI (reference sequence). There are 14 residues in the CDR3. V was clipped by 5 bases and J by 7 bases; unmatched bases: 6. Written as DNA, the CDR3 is TGTGCCAGCAGTCCCCGGACAGGGGAGAATGAGCAGTTCTTC. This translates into CASSPRTGENEQFF.

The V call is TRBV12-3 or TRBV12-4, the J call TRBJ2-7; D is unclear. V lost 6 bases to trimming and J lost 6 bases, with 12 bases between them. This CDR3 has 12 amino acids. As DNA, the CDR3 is TGTGCCAGCAGGCGAGATTTTGGCGAGCAGTACTTC. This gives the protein CASRRDFGEQYF.